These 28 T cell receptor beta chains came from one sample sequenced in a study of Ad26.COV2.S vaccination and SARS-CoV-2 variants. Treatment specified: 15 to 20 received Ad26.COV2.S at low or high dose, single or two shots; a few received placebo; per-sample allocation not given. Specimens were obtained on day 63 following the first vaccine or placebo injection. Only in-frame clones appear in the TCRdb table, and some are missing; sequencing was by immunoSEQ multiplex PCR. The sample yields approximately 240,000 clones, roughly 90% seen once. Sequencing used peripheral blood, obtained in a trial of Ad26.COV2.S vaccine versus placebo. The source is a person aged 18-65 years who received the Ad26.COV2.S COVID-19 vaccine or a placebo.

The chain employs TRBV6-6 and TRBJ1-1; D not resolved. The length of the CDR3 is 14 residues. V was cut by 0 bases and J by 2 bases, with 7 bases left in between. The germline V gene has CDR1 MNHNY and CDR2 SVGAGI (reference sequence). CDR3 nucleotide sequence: TGTGCCAGCAGTTACTCTTCTGAAAACACTGAAGCTTTCTTT. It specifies CASSYSSENTEAFF.

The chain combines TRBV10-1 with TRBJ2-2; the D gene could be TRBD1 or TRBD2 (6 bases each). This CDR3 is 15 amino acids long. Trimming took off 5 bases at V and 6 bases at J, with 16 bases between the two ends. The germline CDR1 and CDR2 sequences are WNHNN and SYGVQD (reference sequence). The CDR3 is CASSRRGRNSGELFF. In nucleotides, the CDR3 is TGCGCCAGCAGTAGACGGGGGCGCAACTCCGGGGAGCTGTTTTTT.

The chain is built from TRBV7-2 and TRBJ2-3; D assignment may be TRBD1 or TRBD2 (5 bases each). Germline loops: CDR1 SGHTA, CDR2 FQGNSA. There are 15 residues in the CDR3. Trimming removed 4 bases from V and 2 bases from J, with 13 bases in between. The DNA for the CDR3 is TGTGCCAGCAGCTACCCGGGGCGGGTCACAGATACGCAGTATTTT. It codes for CASSYPGRVTDTQYF. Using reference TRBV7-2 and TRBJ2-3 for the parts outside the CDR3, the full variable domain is GAGVSQSPSNKVTEKGKDVELRCDPISGHTALYWYRQSLGQGLEFLIYFQGNSAPDKSGLPSDRFSAERTGGSVSTLTIQRTQQEDSAVYLCASSYPGRVTDTQYFGPGTRLTVL.

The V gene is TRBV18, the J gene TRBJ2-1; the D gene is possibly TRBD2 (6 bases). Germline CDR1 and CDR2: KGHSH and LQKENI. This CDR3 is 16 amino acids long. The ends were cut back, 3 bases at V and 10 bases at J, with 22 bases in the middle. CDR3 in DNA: TGTGCCAGCTCACCGGTCGCGGGGCGGGCCGGCGGGGAGCAGTTCTTC. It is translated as CASSPVAGRAGGEQFF.

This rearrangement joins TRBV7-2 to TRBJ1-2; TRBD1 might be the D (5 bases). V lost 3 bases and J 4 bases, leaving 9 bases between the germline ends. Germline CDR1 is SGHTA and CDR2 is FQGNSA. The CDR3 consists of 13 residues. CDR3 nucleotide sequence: TGTGCCAGCAGCTTGGGACGGACCTATGGCTACACCTTC. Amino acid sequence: CASSLGRTYGYTF. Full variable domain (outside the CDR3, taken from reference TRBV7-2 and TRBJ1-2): GAGVSQSPSNKVTEKGKDVELRCDPISGHTALYWYRQSLGQGLEFLIYFQGNSAPDKSGLPSDRFSAERTGGSVSTLTIQRTQQEDSAVYLCASSLGRTYGYTFGSGTRLTVV.

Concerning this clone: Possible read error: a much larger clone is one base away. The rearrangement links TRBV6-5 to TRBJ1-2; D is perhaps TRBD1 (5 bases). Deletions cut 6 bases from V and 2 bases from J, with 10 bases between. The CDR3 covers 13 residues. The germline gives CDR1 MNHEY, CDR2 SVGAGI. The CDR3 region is CASSPDSNYGYTF. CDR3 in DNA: TGTGCCAGCAGCCCCGACAGCAACTATGGCTACACCTTC.

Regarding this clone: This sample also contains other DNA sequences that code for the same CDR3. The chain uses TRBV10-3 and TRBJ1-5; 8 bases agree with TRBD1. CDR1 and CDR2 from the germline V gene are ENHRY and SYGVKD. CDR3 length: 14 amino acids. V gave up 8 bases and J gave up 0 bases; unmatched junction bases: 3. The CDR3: CAISGQDSNQPQHF. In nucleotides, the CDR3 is TGTGCCATCTCGGGACAGGATAGCAATCAGCCCCAGCATTTT.

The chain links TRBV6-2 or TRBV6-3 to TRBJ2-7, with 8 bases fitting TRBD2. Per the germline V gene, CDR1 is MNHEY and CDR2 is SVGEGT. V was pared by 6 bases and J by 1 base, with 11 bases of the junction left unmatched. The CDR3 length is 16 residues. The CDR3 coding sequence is TGTGCCAGCAGCCCTCTTACGGGGGGGAGGTCCTACGAGCAGTACTTC. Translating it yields CASSPLTGGRSYEQYF.

CDR3 in amino acids: CASSQVGVYYGYTF. CDR3 DNA: TGCGCCAGCAGCCAAGTCGGAGTATACTATGGCTACACCTTC. The V gene is TRBV4-1, the J gene TRBJ1-2; D not certain. Germline CDR1 MGHRA, CDR2 YSYEKL. V was clipped by 1 base and J by 3 bases, with 9 bases between them. CDR3 length: 14 residues.

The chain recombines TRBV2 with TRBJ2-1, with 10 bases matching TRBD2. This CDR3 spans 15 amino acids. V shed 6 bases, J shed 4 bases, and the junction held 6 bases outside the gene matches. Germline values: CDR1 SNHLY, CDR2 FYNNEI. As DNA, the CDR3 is TGTGCCAGCAGACCTACTAGCGGGGTTTACAATGAGCAGTTCTTC. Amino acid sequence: CASRPTSGVYNEQFF.

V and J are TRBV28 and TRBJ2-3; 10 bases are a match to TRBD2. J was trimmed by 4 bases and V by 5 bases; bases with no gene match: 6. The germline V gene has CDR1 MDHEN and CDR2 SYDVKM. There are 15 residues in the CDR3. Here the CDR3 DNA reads TGTGCCAGCAGTAGCGGGAGGGGTCGGGCAGATACGCAGTATTTT. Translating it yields CASSSGRGRADTQYF.

CDR3 region: CASSFGTSSYEQYF. The CDR3 coding sequence is TGTGCCAGCAGCTTCGGGACTAGCTCCTACGAGCAGTACTTC. The chain is built from TRBV27 and TRBJ2-7; 8 positions agree with TRBD2. The CDR3 is 14 amino acids. The germline gives CDR1 MNHEY, CDR2 SMNVEV (reference sequence). With V trimmed by 6 bases and J by 0 bases, 4 bases remained unmatched.

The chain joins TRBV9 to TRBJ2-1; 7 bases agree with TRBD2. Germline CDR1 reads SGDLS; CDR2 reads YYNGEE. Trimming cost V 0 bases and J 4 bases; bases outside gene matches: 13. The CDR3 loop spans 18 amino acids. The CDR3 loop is CASSVVGGASGGYNEQFF. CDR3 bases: TGTGCCAGCAGCGTAGTGGGAGGGGCTAGCGGAGGATACAATGAGCAGTTCTTC.

The CDR3 region has the DNA TGTGCCAGCAGTAAGACTCTCAGCTCCTACGAGCAGTACTTC. This codes for CASSKTLSSYEQYF. This sequence joins TRBV6-5 and TRBJ2-7, with D uncertain. The CDR3 runs to 14 residues. The germline V gene encodes CDR1 MNHEY and CDR2 SVGAGI. V lost 5 bases and J 0 bases, leaving 11 bases between the germline ends.

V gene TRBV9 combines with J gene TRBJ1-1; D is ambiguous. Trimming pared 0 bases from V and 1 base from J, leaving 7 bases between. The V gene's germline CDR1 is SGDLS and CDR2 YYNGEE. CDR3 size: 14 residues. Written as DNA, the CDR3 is TGTGCCAGCAGCGTAGGGACGCAGAACACTGAAGCTTTCTTT. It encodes CASSVGTQNTEAFF.

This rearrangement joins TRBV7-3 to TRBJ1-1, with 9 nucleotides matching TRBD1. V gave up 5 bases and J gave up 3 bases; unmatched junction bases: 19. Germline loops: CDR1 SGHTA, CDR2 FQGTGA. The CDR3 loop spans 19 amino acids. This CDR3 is CASSTNGTGMIYRYTEAFF. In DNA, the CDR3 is TGTGCCAGCAGCACAAACGGGACAGGGATGATATATAGGTACACTGAAGCTTTCTTT.

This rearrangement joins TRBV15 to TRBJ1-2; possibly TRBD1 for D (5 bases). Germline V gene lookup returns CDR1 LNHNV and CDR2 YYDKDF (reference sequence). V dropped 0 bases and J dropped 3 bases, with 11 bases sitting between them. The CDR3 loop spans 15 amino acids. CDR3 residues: CATSRDQGRDYGYTF. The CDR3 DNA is TGTGCCACCAGCAGAGATCAGGGAAGGGACTATGGCTACACCTTC.

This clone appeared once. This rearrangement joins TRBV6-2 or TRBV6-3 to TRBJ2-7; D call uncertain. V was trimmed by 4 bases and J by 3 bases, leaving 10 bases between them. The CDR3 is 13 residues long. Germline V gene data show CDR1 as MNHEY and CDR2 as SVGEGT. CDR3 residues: CASSSLTNYEQYF. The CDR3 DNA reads TGTGCCAGCAGTTCTCTGACCAACTACGAGCAGTACTTC.

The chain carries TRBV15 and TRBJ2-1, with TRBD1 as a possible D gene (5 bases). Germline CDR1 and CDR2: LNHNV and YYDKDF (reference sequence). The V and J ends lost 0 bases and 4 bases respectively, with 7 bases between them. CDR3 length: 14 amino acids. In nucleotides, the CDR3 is TGTGCCACCAGCAGAGATCGACAGTACAATGAGCAGTTCTTC. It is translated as CATSRDRQYNEQFF.

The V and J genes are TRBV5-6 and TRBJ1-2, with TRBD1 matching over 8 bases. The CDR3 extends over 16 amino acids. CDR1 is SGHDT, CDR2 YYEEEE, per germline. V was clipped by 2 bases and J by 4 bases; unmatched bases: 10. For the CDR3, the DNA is TGTGCCAGCAGCTTAGGGGACAGGCCCCAGGGCTATGGCTACACCTTC. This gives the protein CASSLGDRPQGYGYTF.

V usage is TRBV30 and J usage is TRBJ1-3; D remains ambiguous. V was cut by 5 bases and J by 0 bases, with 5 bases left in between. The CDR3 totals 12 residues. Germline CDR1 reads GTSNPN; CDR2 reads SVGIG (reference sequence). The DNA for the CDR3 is TGTGCCTGGGACGTCTCTGGAAACACCATATATTTT. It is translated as CAWDVSGNTIYF.

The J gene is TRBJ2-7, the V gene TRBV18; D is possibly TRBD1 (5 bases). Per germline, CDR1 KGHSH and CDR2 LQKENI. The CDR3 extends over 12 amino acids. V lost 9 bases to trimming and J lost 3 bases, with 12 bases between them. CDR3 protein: CASRGSHYEQYF. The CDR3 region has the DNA TGTGCCAGTAGGGGTTCTCACTACGAGCAGTACTTC.

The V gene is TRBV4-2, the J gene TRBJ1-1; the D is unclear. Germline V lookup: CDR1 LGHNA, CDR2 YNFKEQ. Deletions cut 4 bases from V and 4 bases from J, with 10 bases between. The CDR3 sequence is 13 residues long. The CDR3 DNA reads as TGTGCCAGCAGCCGGGATGGCGCCACTGAAGCTTTCTTT. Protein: CASSRDGATEAFF.

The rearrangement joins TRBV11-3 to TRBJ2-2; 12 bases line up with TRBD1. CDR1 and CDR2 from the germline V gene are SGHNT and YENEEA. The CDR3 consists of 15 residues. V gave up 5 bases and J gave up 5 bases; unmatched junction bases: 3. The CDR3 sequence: CASSGTGGLTGELFF. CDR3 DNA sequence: TGTGCCAGCAGCGGGACAGGGGGCTTAACCGGGGAGCTGTTTTTT.

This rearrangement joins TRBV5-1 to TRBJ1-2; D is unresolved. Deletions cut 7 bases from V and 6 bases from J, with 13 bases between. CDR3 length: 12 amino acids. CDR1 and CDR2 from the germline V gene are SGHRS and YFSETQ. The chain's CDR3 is CASRRAGDGYTF. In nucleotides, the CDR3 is TGCGCCAGCCGAAGGGCGGGTGATGGCTACACCTTC.

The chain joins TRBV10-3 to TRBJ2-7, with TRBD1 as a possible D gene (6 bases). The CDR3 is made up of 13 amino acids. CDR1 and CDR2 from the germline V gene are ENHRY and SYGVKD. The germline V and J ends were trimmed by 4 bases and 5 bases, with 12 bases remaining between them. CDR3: CAISGLGGNEQYF. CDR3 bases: TGTGCCATCAGTGGGCTAGGGGGAAACGAGCAGTACTTC.

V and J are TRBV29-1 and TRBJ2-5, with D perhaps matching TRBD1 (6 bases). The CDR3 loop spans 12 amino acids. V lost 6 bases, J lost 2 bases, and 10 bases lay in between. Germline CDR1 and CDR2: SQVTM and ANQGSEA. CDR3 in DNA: TGCAGCGTGGTTACAGGGCAAGAGACCCAGTACTTC. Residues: CSVVTGQETQYF. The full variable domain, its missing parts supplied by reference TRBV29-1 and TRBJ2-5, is SAVISQKPSRDICQRGTSLTIQCQVDSQVTMMFWYRQQPGQSLTLIATANQGSEATYESGFVIDKFPISRPNLTFSTLTVSNMSPEDSSIYLCSVVTGQETQYFGPGTRLLVL.

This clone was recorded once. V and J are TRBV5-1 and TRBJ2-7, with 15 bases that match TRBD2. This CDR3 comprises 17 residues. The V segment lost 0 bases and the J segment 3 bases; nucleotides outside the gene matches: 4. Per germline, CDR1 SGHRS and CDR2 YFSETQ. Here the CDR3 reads CASSLAGLAGGVYEQYF. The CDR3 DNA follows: TGCGCCAGCAGCTTGGCTGGACTAGCGGGAGGGGTCTACGAGCAGTACTTC.